The 5 T cell receptor beta chains below all came from one sample that was sequenced in a study of cytomegalovirus exposure and HLA in healthy donors. Both 60 Vbeta primers and 13 Jbeta primers went into the PCR. Method: immunoSEQ multiplex PCR; TCRdb's copy keeps in-frame clones and lacks some. Of 90,000 to 120,000 clones listed, over 9% were seen once; the top ten hold approximately 6.1%. The sample taken for sequencing was PBMCs. These receptors came from a man aged 40-50 years in good health and CMV-seropositive.

V is TRBV5-1 and J is TRBJ2-1, with TRBD2 matching over 14 bases. The CDR3 covers 17 residues. The V segment lost 4 bases and the J segment 0 bases; nucleotides outside the gene matches: 3. From germline, CDR1 is SGHRS and CDR2 YFSETQ. CDR3: CASSPGLAGASYNEQFF. The CDR3 DNA is TGCGCCAGCAGCCCGGGACTAGCGGGGGCCTCCTACAATGAGCAGTTCTTC.

This clone was detected only a few times. The rearrangement links TRBV19 to TRBJ1-5, with 7 bases fitting TRBD1. The CDR3 loop spans 14 amino acids. Germline CDR1 and CDR2: LNHDA and SQIVND (reference sequence). The V gene end was trimmed by 6 bases and the J gene end by 5 bases; junction bases not matched to a gene: 7. CDR3 in DNA: TGTGCCAGTAGAAGACAGGGCAGGGATCAGCCCCAGCATTTT. This encodes CASRRQGRDQPQHF.

The chain has TRBV7-2 and TRBJ2-1, with D maybe TRBD2 (7 bases). The CDR3 extends over 15 amino acids. The germline gives CDR1 SGHTA, CDR2 FQGNSA. V was pared by 7 bases and J by 8 bases, with 21 bases between. CDR3 amino acids: CASTSGGHRTDEQFF. The CDR3 coding sequence is TGTGCCAGCACCTCGGGGGGCCACAGAACCGATGAGCAGTTCTTC. The full variable domain, completed using reference TRBV7-2 and TRBJ2-1, is GAGVSQSPSNKVTEKGKDVELRCDPISGHTALYWYRQSLGQGLEFLIYFQGNSAPDKSGLPSDRFSAERTGGSVSTLTIQRTQQEDSAVYLCASTSGGHRTDEQFFGPGTRLTVL.

This clone appeared a few times. The chain combines TRBV19 with TRBJ2-7, with D possibly TRBD1 on 7 matching bases. Deletions cut 7 bases from V and 0 bases from J, with 13 bases between. Per the germline V gene, CDR1 is LNHDA and CDR2 is SQIVND (reference sequence). CDR3 length: 14 amino acids. This CDR3 reads CASKEGASSYEQYF. The CDR3 DNA reads as TGTGCCAGTAAGGAGGGGGCGAGCTCCTACGAGCAGTACTTC. The full variable domain, rest sourced from reference TRBV19 and TRBJ2-7, is DGGITQSPKYLFRKEGQNVTLSCEQNLNHDAMYWYRQDPGQGLRLIYYSQIVNDFQKGDIAEGYSVSREKKESFPLTVTSAQKNPTAFYLCASKEGASSYEQYFGPGTRLTVT.

This clone has a handful of counts. The chain has TRBV4-3 and TRBJ2-7, with 8 bases lining up with TRBD1. V lost 3 bases and J lost 0; bases outside the gene matches: 1. CDR1 LGHNA and CDR2 YSLEER come from the germline V gene. The CDR3 loop spans 14 amino acids. The CDR3: CASSQTGASYEQYF. CDR3 coding DNA: TGCGCCAGCAGCCAGACAGGGGCCTCCTACGAGCAGTACTTC.